The 20 T cell receptor beta chains below come from one sample, sequenced in a study of shared clonotypes between healthy human individuals. The table came from immunoSEQ multiplex PCR; TCRdb's copy has only in-frame clones and leaves some out. Here the sample spans about 2.4 million clones, around nine tenths being singletons. The sample was naive CD4+ T cells sorted from blood. The subset here: CD45RA+ positively selected. The receptors come from a man between 18 and 35 years old in good health.

The chain carries TRBV18 and TRBJ2-1; D is unresolved. V shed 5 bases and J shed 3 bases, with 11 bases lying between them. Germline V CDR1 and CDR2: KGHSH, LQKENI. The CDR3 is 14 amino acids. The CDR3 region is CASSRSVGYNEQFF. CDR3 sequence (DNA): TGTGCCAGCTCAAGGTCGGTCGGCTACAATGAGCAGTTCTTC.

This clone was found once. The chain has TRBV30 and TRBJ1-3; the match to TRBD1 covers 7 bases. This CDR3 region has 16 residues. Germline V gene sequence: CDR1 GTSNPN, CDR2 SVGIG (reference sequence). J was trimmed by 0 bases and V by 4 bases; bases with no gene match: 9. The DNA for the CDR3 is TGTGCCTGGATTTACGAGGGGGCGCGCTCTGGAAACACCATATATTTT. Its protein is CAWIYEGARSGNTIYF.

The chain recombines TRBV4-1 with TRBJ2-4; D tentatively reads TRBD1 or TRBD2 (6 bases each). Trimming cost V 0 bases and J 6 bases, with 15 bases left between them. The V gene's germline CDR1 is MGHRA and CDR2 YSYEKL. The CDR3 loop spans 16 amino acids. The CDR3 DNA reads as TGCGCCAGCAGCCAAGACGCCCCGGGGGCCTCAAACATTCAGTACTTC. It specifies CASSQDAPGASNIQYF.

For this clone: Other nucleotide sequences from this sample produce the same CDR3. The V gene is TRBV5-1, the J gene TRBJ2-3; TRBD2 matches 9 bases. V was clipped by 2 bases and J by 2 bases; unmatched bases: 3. CDR3 length: 15 residues. The germline gives CDR1 SGHRS, CDR2 YFSETQ. This chain's CDR3 is CASSFSGGATDTQYF. CDR3 DNA: TGCGCCAGCAGCTTTAGCGGGGGAGCCACAGATACGCAGTATTTT.

The chain is built from TRBV11-2 and TRBJ2-1; D call uncertain. The CDR3 spans 13 residues. CDR1 is SGHAT, CDR2 FQNNGV, per germline. Trimming stripped 5 bases from V and 8 bases from J, with 13 bases between. Written as DNA, the CDR3 is TGTGCCAGCAGCCACTCCCGTGGCGATGAGCAGTTCTTC. Translated: CASSHSRGDEQFF.

V gene TRBV5-1 combines with J gene TRBJ2-7, with 13 bases lining up with TRBD2. CDR1 and CDR2 from the germline V gene are SGHRS and YFSETQ. V lost 4 bases, J lost 2 bases, and 6 bases stayed unmatched. This CDR3 contains 16 residues. CDR3 nucleotide sequence: TGCGCCAGCAGCCATACCGGGACTAGCGGGACCTACGAGCAGTACTTC. It translates to CASSHTGTSGTYEQYF.

V gene TRBV9 combines with J gene TRBJ1-3; weak D call: TRBD1 (5 bases). V gave up 4 bases and J gave up 4 bases, with 15 bases separating them. The germline V gene encodes CDR1 SGDLS and CDR2 YYNGEE. The CDR3 spans 15 residues. CDR3 in DNA: TGTGCCAGCAGCACCCTCGGGGGATCGGGAAACACCATATATTTT. It codes for CASSTLGGSGNTIYF.

This clone was counted once. Other DNA sequences in the same sample also yield this CDR3. The gene calls are TRBV5-1 and TRBJ1-2; D unresolved. CDR1 and CDR2 from the germline V gene are SGHRS and YFSETQ. The CDR3 length is 13 residues. V dropped 0 bases and J dropped 4 bases, with 7 bases sitting between them. In DNA form, the CDR3 reads TGCGCCAGCAGCTTGGAGTCAGCCTATGGCTACACCTTC. Protein product: CASSLESAYGYTF.

The chain combines TRBV10-3 with TRBJ2-7, with 8 bases identical to TRBD1. The germline V gene encodes CDR1 ENHRY and CDR2 SYGVKD. Trimming took 2 bases from V and 7 from J; bases not matched to a gene: 10. There are 15 residues in the CDR3. The CDR3 DNA sequence: TGTGCCATCAGTGAGCTGGACAGGGATGCTGGTGAGCAGTACTTC. It encodes CAISELDRDAGEQYF.

The V call is TRBV28, the J call TRBJ1-1, with 8 bases that match TRBD1. V lost 7 bases and J lost 5; bases outside the gene matches: 9. The CDR3 spans 14 residues. The germline CDR1 and CDR2 sequences are MDHEN and SYDVKM. The CDR3 protein is CASKSTGARTEAFF. The CDR3 nucleotides read TGTGCCAGCAAATCGACAGGGGCAAGGACTGAAGCTTTCTTT.

V usage is TRBV6-4 and J usage is TRBJ2-7; 8 positions agree with TRBD1. CDR3 length: 14 amino acids. Germline CDR1 reads MRHNA; CDR2 reads SNTAGT. Trimming removed 8 bases from V and 3 bases from J; junction bases left unmatched: 9. The CDR3 loop is CASGVGQGGYEQYF. The CDR3 bases are TGTGCCAGCGGGGTAGGACAGGGTGGCTACGAGCAGTACTTC.

This sequence joins TRBV19 and TRBJ2-1, with 13 bases matching TRBD2. J gave up 7 bases and V 5 bases, and 11 bases lay outside the gene matches. Germline V gene data show CDR1 as LNHDA and CDR2 as SQIVND (reference sequence). CDR3 length equals 17 residues. CDR3 residues: CASSGLAGVLPLNEQFF. The CDR3 coding sequence is TGTGCCAGTAGTGGACTAGCGGGAGTCCTCCCCCTAAATGAGCAGTTCTTC.

This chain uses TRBV5-6 with TRBJ1-1; D is ambiguous. Germline V gene sequence: CDR1 SGHDT, CDR2 YYEEEE. The CDR3 covers 14 residues. Trimming left V 5 bases short and J 5 bases short, with 16 bases between. The CDR3 region is CASRRRERNTEAFF. The CDR3 region has the DNA TGTGCCAGCAGACGGAGGGAGCGAAATACTGAAGCTTTCTTT.

The chain recombines TRBV27 with TRBJ1-6; maybe TRBD1 (5 bases). The germline gives CDR1 MNHEY, CDR2 SMNVEV (reference sequence). Between the trimmed V and J ends, which lost 5 bases and 11 bases, there was a span of 19 bases. The CDR3 length is 15 residues. CDR3 amino acids: CASSKASFGAPPLHF. DNA for the CDR3: TGTGCCAGCAGTAAAGCATCTTTCGGGGCTCCACCCCTCCACTTT.

The gene calls are TRBV27 and TRBJ1-2, with TRBD1 matching over 11 bases. The CDR3 totals 14 residues. The V gene end was trimmed by 3 bases and the J gene end by 4 bases; junction bases not matched to a gene: 1. Germline assignment: CDR1 MNHEY and CDR2 SMNVEV (reference sequence). Here the CDR3 reads CASSLGQGVYGYTF. DNA of the CDR3: TGTGCCAGCAGTTTGGGACAGGGGGTCTATGGCTACACCTTC.

This clone appeared a few times. This chain connects TRBV15 to TRBJ1-6; D uncertain. Trimming cost V 2 bases and J 7 bases, with 12 bases left between them. The CDR3 is 15 residues long. Germline V gene sequence: CDR1 LNHNV, CDR2 YYDKDF (reference sequence). The CDR3 DNA reads TGTGCCACCAGCAGATGGTCCGGACGGAATTCACCCCTCCACTTT. Translated: CATSRWSGRNSPLHF.

The chain recombines TRBV7-9 with TRBJ2-3, with no clear D. The CDR3 has 13 amino acids. Germline CDR1 is SEHNR and CDR2 is FQNEAQ (reference sequence). V lost 8 bases to trimming and J lost 2 bases, with 11 bases between them. Here the CDR3 reads CASPGTTTDTQYF. For the CDR3, the DNA is TGTGCCAGCCCCGGTACGACCACAGATACGCAGTATTTT.

V and J are TRBV5-5 and TRBJ2-7; D is ambiguous. The CDR3 runs to 14 residues. Per germline, CDR1 SGHKS and CDR2 YYEKEE (reference sequence). Between the trimmed V and J ends, which lost 4 bases and 0 bases, there was a span of 11 bases. As DNA, the CDR3 is TGTGCCAGCAGCCCGCGGATTAGCTCCTACGAGCAGTACTTC. Amino acids: CASSPRISSYEQYF.

This rearrangement joins TRBV30 to TRBJ2-7, with D perhaps TRBD1 (5 bases). Germline V gene lookup returns CDR1 GTSNPN and CDR2 SVGIG (reference sequence). V shed 0 bases and J shed 4 bases, with 16 bases lying between them. This CDR3 has 15 residues. In nucleotides, the CDR3 is TGTGCCTGGAGTGTATCTTTGGCAGGGATTTACGAGCAGTACTTC. Residues: CAWSVSLAGIYEQYF.

This chain uses TRBV15 with TRBJ1-1; 8 bases map to TRBD1. Trimming took 8 bases from V and 8 from J; bases not matched to a gene: 13. Germline-derived CDR1 and CDR2 are LNHNV and YYDKDF (reference sequence). The CDR3 consists of 14 residues. The CDR3 DNA reads as TGTGCCACCTCAAGACAGGGGCCACCGGCCGAAGCTTTCTTT. This gives the protein CATSRQGPPAEAFF.